This T cell receptor beta chain was sequenced during a study of tumor and adjacent non-tumor tissue in lung cancer. Overall study context: Samples averaged approximately 3.9 million productive TCRbeta reads each. Study-level findings and limits: Tumor tissue had significantly higher TCR diversity than normal lung. Normal lung showed higher cumulative top 100 clone frequency than tumor.

The template was RNA from unsorted bulk tissue. This non-tumor lung sample came from over 3 cm beyond the tumor edge. Chemotherapy-naive patients with new lung cancer underwent thoracic surgery in China, August–late 2014. V was pared by 5 bases and J by 11 bases, with 9 bases of the junction left unmatched. The V gene's germline CDR1 is LNHDA and CDR2 SQIVND (reference sequence). This CDR3 comprises 14 residues. This clonotype occurred many times. The antigen remains unidentified. The library came from three nested PCR rounds adapted from ARM-PCR protocols. TCRdb re-analysed the multiplex PCR reads in MiXCR, keeping a single row per CDR3 protein. The profile shows about 48,000 distinct CDR3 sequences, around 64% of them singletons.

The chain joins TRBV19 to TRBJ1-6, with TRBD1 matching 7 bases. The TCR comes from a woman aged 70-85 years with non-small cell lung cancer. The specimen sequenced was distant non-tumor lung tissue. CDR3 sequence reads: CASSGGTAATPLHF. CDR3 bases: TGTGCCAGTAGTGGAGGGACAGCAGCTACACCCCTCCACTTT.